These T cell receptor beta chains were read from a single sample in a study of cytomegalovirus exposure and HLA in healthy donors. Measured with immunoSEQ multiplex PCR; TCRdb has only the in-frame clones, and not every one. Recorded for this sample: roughly 58,000 clones. Sequenced: PBMCs. These receptors all stem from a woman aged 50 to 60 in good health and CMV-seropositive. Each CDR3 is given with its conserved first and last residue.

>TRBJ2-1|TRBV29-1
CSVIRGLADNEQFF
>TRBJ2-5|TRBV14
CASSPLRSSGAQETQYF
>TRBJ2-5|TRBV5-8
CASSPVGGSYQETQYF
>TRBJ2-3|TRBV6-5
CASSADWGTDTQYF
>TRBJ2-5|TRBV29-1
CSVEAGNQETQYF
>TRBJ1-2|TRBV6-6
CASSYPTDRLDTF
>TRBJ1-1|TRBV6-5
CASSYDSRNTEAFF
>TRBJ2-1|TRBV7-2
CASSLAVASEQFF
>TRBJ2-1|TRBV25-1
CASSPPPGEQFF
>TRBJ1-1|TRBV5-1
CASSLNPGTGGVNTEAFF
>TRBJ1-2|TRBV28
CASSSGIGLRGYTF
>TRBJ1-3|TRBV7-9
CASSLVISHSGNTIYF
>TRBJ2-4|TRBV5-1
CASSLSRASGNIQYF
>TRBJ1-2|TRBV6-6
CASSYLRGYTF
>TRBJ1-2|TRBV9
CASSVEQNYGYTF
>TRBJ2-7|TRBV7-7
CASSLGQGHEQYF
>TRBJ2-7|TRBV27
CASSLVAGASYEQYF
>TRBJ2-2|TRBV9
CASSGQGGTGELFF
>TRBJ1-1|TRBV4-2
CASSQDWGLGTEAFF
>TRBJ2-3|TRBV7-2
CASSDRVTQYF
>TRBJ2-7|TRBV2
CASSEALRSYEQYF
>TRBJ1-4|TRBV14
CASSQGRLWGREKLFF
>TRBJ2-1|TRBV19
CASSPIRGGSYNEQFF
>TRBJ1-5|TRBV29-1
CSAKRGGATPQHF
>TRBJ2-1|TRBV7-8
CASSERGNREQFF
>TRBJ1-3|TRBV18
CASSPSVSGNTIYF
>TRBJ2-3|TRBV5-1
CASSLDGRVNTQYF
>TRBJ2-1|TRBV7-3
CASSFTAEYNEQFF
>TRBJ1-1|TRBV18
CASSISQGNTEAFF
>TRBJ1-5|TRBV7-6
CASSSATGPNQPQHF
>TRBJ1-2|TRBV7-9
CASSNKTGNTF
>TRBJ2-5|TRBV7-3
CASSATGLASETQYF
>TRBJ1-2|TRBV6-1
CASNPTDNYGYTF
>TRBJ1-3|TRBV7-2
CASSLDGGQGTTIYF
>TRBJ1-4|TRBV9
CASSVGFGTTNEKLFF
>TRBJ2-7|TRBV7-2
CASSLARAGVAYEQYF
>TRBJ1-5|TRBV2
CASRSQGAGNQPQHF
>TRBJ2-7|TRBV29-1
CSARTSGRGEQYF
>TRBJ2-1|TRBV7-3
CASSPGTGRYNEQFF
>TRBJ1-1|TRBV5-8
CASSLSQGITEAFF
>TRBJ2-3|TRBV15
CATSRASGTSVTDTQYF
>TRBJ2-1|TRBV19
CASESGGADNEQFF
>TRBJ2-7|TRBV5-1
CASSSASGAPGQQYF
>TRBJ2-5|TRBV7-9
CASSSMWVAGSKETQYF
>TRBJ1-2|TRBV11-1
CASSLARSGNYGYTF
>TRBJ1-3|TRBV21-1
CASSNAGPGGNTIYF
>TRBJ1-2|TRBV29-1
CSVEDPQGARGYSF
>TRBJ2-7|TRBV20-1
CSAQTGGEQYF
>TRBJ1-2|TRBV27
CASRGVADYGYTF
>TRBJ1-3|TRBV15
CATSRDNSGNTIYF
>TRBJ2-1|TRBV7-2
CASSPRSGTGNNEQFF